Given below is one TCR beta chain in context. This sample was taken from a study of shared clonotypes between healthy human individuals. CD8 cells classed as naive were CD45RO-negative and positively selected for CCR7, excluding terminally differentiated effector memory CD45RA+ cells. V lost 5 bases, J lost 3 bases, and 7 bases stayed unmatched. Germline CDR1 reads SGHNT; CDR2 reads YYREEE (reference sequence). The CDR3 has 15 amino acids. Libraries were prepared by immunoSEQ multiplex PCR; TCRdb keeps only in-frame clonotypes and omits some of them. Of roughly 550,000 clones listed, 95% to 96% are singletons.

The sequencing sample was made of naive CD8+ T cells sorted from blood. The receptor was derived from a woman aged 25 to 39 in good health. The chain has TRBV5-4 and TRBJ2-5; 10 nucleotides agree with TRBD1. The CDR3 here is CASSYTGTGEETQYF. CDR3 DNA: TGTGCCAGCAGTTACACCGGGACAGGGGAAGAGACCCAGTACTTC. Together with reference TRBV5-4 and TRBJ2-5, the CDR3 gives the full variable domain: ETGVTQSPTHLIKTRGQQVTLRCSSQSGHNTVSWYQQALGQGPQFIFQYYREEENGRGNFPPRFSGLQFPNYSSELNVNALELDDSALYLCASSYTGTGEETQYFGPGTRLLVL.